A selection of T cell receptor beta chains follows, all from one sample in a study of CD8 T cells in ankylosing spondylitis. Using its own MiXCR run on the 5' RACE reads, TCRdb lists one record per CDR3 protein. The sample records roughly 160,000 distinct CDR3 sequences, just over 9.5% being singletons. Sequenced input: blood, either unsorted or a sorted T cell fraction (not recorded which). The origin of the receptors is a female donor with ankylosing spondylitis or in good health (not recorded which). Each CDR3 is given with its conserved first and last residue. D genes are given only for firm matches. Clone size is not always given. Where it is, it says once, few, many or a class for expanded clones.

v_call: TRBV7-2; clone_size: .; j_call: TRBJ1-1; d_call: .; cdr3_nt: TGTGCCAGCAGCTTATCCCTCGCAGGGCTGAACACTGAAGCTTTCTTT; cdr3_aa: CASSLSLAGLNTEAFF
v_call: TRBV23-1; clone_size: few; j_call: TRBJ1-5; d_call: TRBD1; cdr3_nt: TGCGCCAGCAGTCAATCAGGGACAGGGGCGGCGCAGCCCCAGCATTTT; cdr3_aa: CASSQSGTGAAQPQHF
v_call: TRBV5-1; clone_size: .; j_call: TRBJ2-7; d_call: TRBD2; cdr3_nt: TGCGCCAGCAGCTTGGCCGGGACTAGCGGGAGTAGTTTGAACTACGAGCAGTACTTC; cdr3_aa: CASSLAGTSGSSLNYEQYF
v_call: TRBV20-1; clone_size: few; j_call: TRBJ2-2; d_call: .; cdr3_nt: TGCAGTGCTAGGCCCTACTCCTCGGGGACCGGGGAGCTGTTTTTT; cdr3_aa: CSARPYSSGTGELFF
v_call: TRBV4-2; clone_size: few; j_call: TRBJ2-7; d_call: TRBD2; cdr3_nt: TGTGCCAGCAGCGCAACTAGCGGCGGTTGGGTTTCCTACGAGCAGTACTTC; cdr3_aa: CASSATSGGWVSYEQYF
v_call: TRBV7-9; clone_size: few; j_call: TRBJ2-1; d_call: TRBD2; cdr3_nt: TGTGCCAGCAGCCCCGGGGGGTATGAGCAGTTCTTC; cdr3_aa: CASSPGGYEQFF
v_call: TRBV10-2; clone_size: few; j_call: TRBJ2-1; d_call: .; cdr3_nt: TGCGCCAGCATGGGGGGGGCTGGTGAGCAGTTCTTC; cdr3_aa: CASMGGAGEQFF
v_call: TRBV6-2/TRBV6-3; clone_size: .; j_call: TRBJ2-7; d_call: TRBD1; cdr3_nt: TGTGCCAGCAAAGACAGGGGAGAATACGAGCAGTACTTC; cdr3_aa: CASKDRGEYEQYF
v_call: TRBV4-3; clone_size: few; j_call: TRBJ2-7; d_call: .; cdr3_nt: TGCGCCAGCAGCCAAGACCACAGAGGGGAGTACCGCTACGAGCAGTACTTC; cdr3_aa: CASSQDHRGEYRYEQYF
v_call: TRBV28; clone_size: .; j_call: TRBJ2-5; d_call: .; cdr3_nt: TGTGCCAGCAGTTTTGTGGGCCCTGAAGAGACCCAGTACTTC; cdr3_aa: CASSFVGPEETQYF
v_call: TRBV29-1; clone_size: few; j_call: TRBJ2-1; d_call: .; cdr3_nt: TGCAGCGTTGAACCCACTTACAATGAGCAGTTCTTC; cdr3_aa: CSVEPTYNEQFF
v_call: TRBV20-1; clone_size: few; j_call: TRBJ2-1; d_call: .; cdr3_nt: TGCAGTGCTAGGGGTAGCGCCCACTCCTACAATGAGCAGTTCTTC; cdr3_aa: CSARGSAHSYNEQFF
v_call: TRBV2; clone_size: .; j_call: TRBJ2-7; d_call: .; cdr3_nt: TGTGCCAGCTTTTTTACTACTATTTACGAGCAGTACTTC; cdr3_aa: CASFFTTIYEQYF
v_call: TRBV12-3/TRBV12-4; clone_size: few; j_call: TRBJ2-1; d_call: .; cdr3_nt: TGTGCCAGCAGCCTGGAGGGACAAATATACAATGAGCAGTTCTTC; cdr3_aa: CASSLEGQIYNEQFF
v_call: TRBV27; clone_size: few; j_call: TRBJ1-6; d_call: .; cdr3_nt: TGTGCCAGCAGTTTACCCTCCTCTAGGGGTAATTCACCCCTCCACTTT; cdr3_aa: CASSLPSSRGNSPLHF
v_call: TRBV5-1; clone_size: many; j_call: TRBJ2-1; d_call: TRBD2; cdr3_nt: TGCGCCAGCAGCTTGGGTGGCCCCACTAGCGGGAGTAAATACAATGAGCAGTTCTTC; cdr3_aa: CASSLGGPTSGSKYNEQFF
v_call: TRBV15; clone_size: few; j_call: TRBJ1-1; d_call: .; cdr3_nt: TGTGCCACCAGCAGGGCGGTGGGGGCCCTTGAAGTTTTCTTT; cdr3_aa: CATSRAVGALEVFF
v_call: TRBV5-5; clone_size: many; j_call: TRBJ2-1; d_call: .; cdr3_nt: TGTGCCAGCAGCCCACAATGGCTTCGGTACAATGAGCAGTTCTTC; cdr3_aa: CASSPQWLRYNEQFF
v_call: TRBV6-2/TRBV6-3; clone_size: few; j_call: TRBJ2-1; d_call: TRBD1; cdr3_nt: TGTGCCAGCAGTTACTCCCCGGAAGGGGGCTGGACGTATGAGCAGTTCTTC; cdr3_aa: CASSYSPEGGWTYEQFF
v_call: TRBV29-1; clone_size: few; j_call: TRBJ2-5; d_call: .; cdr3_nt: TGCAGCGTTGAAAGGACTGACCTGTATGCTTTCCAAGAGACCCAGTACTTC; cdr3_aa: CSVERTDLYAFQETQYF
v_call: TRBV15; clone_size: few; j_call: TRBJ1-2; d_call: .; cdr3_nt: TGTGCCACCAGCAGAGGTAACCAGGGCTACACCTTC; cdr3_aa: CATSRGNQGYTF
v_call: TRBV4-3; clone_size: .; j_call: TRBJ1-4; d_call: .; cdr3_nt: TGCGCCAGCAGCCAAGATTTAGCGAGGAATGAAAAACTGTTTTTT; cdr3_aa: CASSQDLARNEKLFF
v_call: TRBV7-9; clone_size: few; j_call: TRBJ2-1; d_call: .; cdr3_nt: TGTGCCAGCACCCCATCCGCCAACAATGAGCAGTTCTTC; cdr3_aa: CASTPSANNEQFF
v_call: TRBV4-3; clone_size: many; j_call: TRBJ2-1; d_call: .; cdr3_nt: TGCGCCAGCAGCCACCAAACGGACGACAATGAGCAGTTCTTC; cdr3_aa: CASSHQTDDNEQFF
v_call: TRBV30; clone_size: .; j_call: TRBJ2-1; d_call: .; cdr3_nt: TGTGCCTGGAGTATGCTCGTCTCAAATGAGCAGTTCTTC; cdr3_aa: CAWSMLVSNEQFF
v_call: TRBV4-3; clone_size: .; j_call: TRBJ2-1; d_call: .; cdr3_nt: TGCGCCAGCAGCCAAGATGAAGGACTTTTCCACAATGAGCAGTTCTTC; cdr3_aa: CASSQDEGLFHNEQFF
v_call: TRBV5-1; clone_size: few; j_call: TRBJ2-7; d_call: TRBD2; cdr3_nt: TGCGCCAGCAGCTCTGGACTAGCGGGAGTCGACGAGCAGTACTTC; cdr3_aa: CASSSGLAGVDEQYF
v_call: TRBV6-2/TRBV6-3; clone_size: many; j_call: TRBJ1-5; d_call: .; cdr3_nt: TGTGCCAGCAGTTACGGGGAGAATCAGCCCCAGCATTTT; cdr3_aa: CASSYGENQPQHF
v_call: TRBV5-6; clone_size: .; j_call: TRBJ1-2; d_call: TRBD1; cdr3_nt: TGTGCCAGCAGCTTGGGACAGGGAGCCTACACCTTC; cdr3_aa: CASSLGQGAYTF
v_call: TRBV7-2; clone_size: .; j_call: TRBJ2-1; d_call: .; cdr3_nt: TGTGCCAGCAGCTTAGCGTTCGGTAGCTCCTACAATGAGCAGTTCTTC; cdr3_aa: CASSLAFGSSYNEQFF
v_call: TRBV5-1; clone_size: few; j_call: TRBJ2-7; d_call: .; cdr3_nt: TGCGCCAGCAGCTTGGGTATGGGGGACTACGAGCAGTACTTC; cdr3_aa: CASSLGMGDYEQYF
v_call: TRBV9; clone_size: .; j_call: TRBJ2-1; d_call: TRBD1; cdr3_nt: TGTGCCAGCAGCGTGGGACAGCTCTACAATGAGCAGTTCTTC; cdr3_aa: CASSVGQLYNEQFF
v_call: TRBV24-1; clone_size: many; j_call: TRBJ2-3; d_call: .; cdr3_nt: TGTGCCACCAGTGATTTAATTACGCAGTATTTT; cdr3_aa: CATSDLITQYF
v_call: TRBV11-3; clone_size: few; j_call: TRBJ2-2; d_call: TRBD2; cdr3_nt: TGTGCCAGCAGCCAATGGACCCCGGGAGGACCTACCGGGGAGCTGTTTTTT; cdr3_aa: CASSQWTPGGPTGELFF
v_call: TRBV20-1; clone_size: .; j_call: TRBJ2-3; d_call: TRBD2; cdr3_nt: TGCAGTGCTCTAGCGGGAGTCTTTATCACAGATACGCAGTATTTT; cdr3_aa: CSALAGVFITDTQYF
v_call: TRBV27; clone_size: .; j_call: TRBJ1-1; d_call: .; cdr3_nt: TGTGCCAGCAAGTTCGGGGGCGAGGGCACTGAAGCTTTCTTT; cdr3_aa: CASKFGGEGTEAFF
v_call: TRBV14; clone_size: .; j_call: TRBJ2-7; d_call: TRBD2; cdr3_nt: TGTGCCAGCAGCCAAGAGGGCGGGAGGCTTAGCTCCTACGAGCAGTACTTC; cdr3_aa: CASSQEGGRLSSYEQYF
v_call: TRBV20-1; clone_size: many; j_call: TRBJ2-1; d_call: .; cdr3_nt: TGCAGTGCTAAGGGACACCCGGCCGGCAATGAGCAGTTCTTC; cdr3_aa: CSAKGHPAGNEQFF
v_call: TRBV20-1; clone_size: few; j_call: TRBJ1-5; d_call: TRBD1; cdr3_nt: TGCAGTGCCGAGGACAGGGAAAGCAATCAGCCCCAGCATTTT; cdr3_aa: CSAEDRESNQPQHF
v_call: TRBV10-3; clone_size: many; j_call: TRBJ2-3; d_call: TRBD2; cdr3_nt: TGTGCCATCAGTGTTCAAACTAGCGGGAGATTCACAGATACGCAGTATTTT; cdr3_aa: CAISVQTSGRFTDTQYF
v_call: TRBV21-1; clone_size: .; j_call: TRBJ2-7; d_call: .; cdr3_nt: TGTGCCAGCAGCAAAGGGGGACTAGCGGGAGTATGGGAGCAGTACTTC; cdr3_aa: CASSKGGLAGVWEQYF
v_call: TRBV7-9; clone_size: many; j_call: TRBJ2-1; d_call: .; cdr3_nt: TGTGCCAGCAGCCCACCCAGCACCCCCTACAATGAGCAGTTCTTC; cdr3_aa: CASSPPSTPYNEQFF
v_call: TRBV29-1; clone_size: .; j_call: TRBJ1-4; d_call: .; cdr3_nt: TGCAGCGCCCGACCCTCAGGCCCAACTAATGAAAAACTGTTTTTT; cdr3_aa: CSARPSGPTNEKLFF
v_call: TRBV25-1; clone_size: few; j_call: TRBJ2-7; d_call: .; cdr3_nt: TGTGCCAGCAGTGAAAGGAACTCCTACGAGCAGTACTTC; cdr3_aa: CASSERNSYEQYF
v_call: TRBV6-2/TRBV6-3; clone_size: many; j_call: TRBJ2-7; d_call: .; cdr3_nt: TGTGCCAGCAGCTACAGCAACGAGCAGTACTTC; cdr3_aa: CASSYSNEQYF
v_call: TRBV7-9; clone_size: .; j_call: TRBJ1-4; d_call: .; cdr3_nt: TGTGCCAGCGGATCTAATGAAAAACTGTTTTTT; cdr3_aa: CASGSNEKLFF
v_call: TRBV11-2; clone_size: .; j_call: TRBJ2-7; d_call: TRBD2; cdr3_nt: TGTGCCAGCAGCTTAGTTGGTTTCGGGACTAGCGCCTCCTACGAGCAGTACTTC; cdr3_aa: CASSLVGFGTSASYEQYF
v_call: TRBV6-5; clone_size: few; j_call: TRBJ2-2; d_call: .; cdr3_nt: TGTGCCAGCAGTTGGGGTTCCGCCGGGGAGCTGTTTTTT; cdr3_aa: CASSWGSAGELFF
v_call: TRBV7-9; clone_size: many; j_call: TRBJ1-1; d_call: .; cdr3_nt: TGTGCCAGCAGCTTAGTTCCCGGCACTGAAGCTTTCTTT; cdr3_aa: CASSLVPGTEAFF
v_call: TRBV5-1; clone_size: .; j_call: TRBJ2-5; d_call: .; cdr3_nt: TGCGCCAGCAGCGGGTTCCAGTCAGCCAAAGAGACCCAGTACTTC; cdr3_aa: CASSGFQSAKETQYF
v_call: TRBV7-2; clone_size: .; j_call: TRBJ2-1; d_call: TRBD2; cdr3_nt: TGTGCCAGCAGCCCCACTAGCGGGAACAATGAGCAGTTCTTC; cdr3_aa: CASSPTSGNNEQFF
v_call: TRBV12-3/TRBV12-4; clone_size: few; j_call: TRBJ2-3; d_call: .; cdr3_nt: TGTGCCAGCCGGGGGCCTATAGATACGCAGTATTTT; cdr3_aa: CASRGPIDTQYF
v_call: TRBV27; clone_size: many; j_call: TRBJ1-1; d_call: .; cdr3_nt: TGTGCCAGCAGTTTAGGGAGCGGTACTGAAGCTTTCTTT; cdr3_aa: CASSLGSGTEAFF
v_call: TRBV9; clone_size: many; j_call: TRBJ2-1; d_call: TRBD2; cdr3_nt: TGTGCCAGCACCGAAGGGGCCAGCGGGACTAATGAGCAGTTCTTC; cdr3_aa: CASTEGASGTNEQFF
v_call: TRBV21-1; clone_size: .; j_call: TRBJ2-1; d_call: .; cdr3_nt: TGTGCCAGCAGCAAAGTAGAGCGGACTAGCTCCTACAATGAGCAGTTCTTC; cdr3_aa: CASSKVERTSSYNEQFF
v_call: TRBV27; clone_size: few; j_call: TRBJ2-1; d_call: TRBD1; cdr3_nt: TGTGCCAGCAGTTTAACAGGGGGCAATGAGCAGTTCTTC; cdr3_aa: CASSLTGGNEQFF
v_call: TRBV27; clone_size: few; j_call: TRBJ2-1; d_call: TRBD2; cdr3_nt: TGTGCCAGCATCGAGACTAGCGGGAGGGCCAGGAATGAGCAGTTCTTC; cdr3_aa: CASIETSGRARNEQFF
v_call: TRBV2; clone_size: few; j_call: TRBJ1-2; d_call: .; cdr3_nt: TGTGCCAGCAGTGATGTAGGGAATAACTATGGCTACACCTTC; cdr3_aa: CASSDVGNNYGYTF